Shown below are 29 T cell receptor beta chains from a single sample sequenced in a study of shared clonotypes between healthy human individuals. Naive CD8 cells were CD45RO-negative, positively selected for CCR7, excluding terminally differentiated effector memory CD45RA+ cells. The assay was immunoSEQ multiplex PCR, and TCRdb's table has in-frame clones only and misses some. The data show 1.5 million to 2.5 million clones, less than 95% seen once. Sequenced: naive CD8+ T cells sorted from blood. The receptor source for this set is a man aged 18-30 years in good health.

Concerning this clone itself: The same CDR3 also results from other DNA sequences found in this sample. This chain links TRBV7-9 with TRBJ2-3, with 7 bases lining up with TRBD2. Per the germline V gene, CDR1 is SEHNR and CDR2 is FQNEAQ (reference sequence). V lost 5 bases, J lost 3 bases, and 2 bases stayed unmatched. The CDR3 extends over 13 amino acids. The CDR3 spells CASSPRGTDTQYF. CDR3 DNA sequence: TGTGCCAGCAGCCCGCGGGGGACAGATACGCAGTATTTT.

This clone was observed a single time. Within the sample, other DNA sequences also encode this same CDR3. The chain carries TRBV27 and TRBJ1-2; TRBD1 aligns across 9 bases. With 3 bases clipped from V and 3 bases from J, the junction kept 2 bases outside the gene matches. The CDR3 has 14 amino acids. Germline CDR1 and CDR2: MNHEY and SMNVEV (reference sequence). The CDR3 here is CASSLGQGDYGYTF. The DNA for the CDR3 is TGTGCCAGCAGTTTGGGACAGGGTGACTATGGCTACACCTTC.

The chain has TRBV7-9 and TRBJ2-7; D could derive from TRBD1 or TRBD2 (5 bases each). V lost 0 bases, J lost 2 bases, and 11 bases lay in between. The CDR3 totals 15 residues. Germline CDR1 SEHNR, CDR2 FQNEAQ (reference sequence). The CDR3 DNA follows: TGTGCCAGCAGCTTAGCCAGTGGGGGACCCTACGAGCAGTACTTC. Translated, it gives CASSLASGGPYEQYF.

This clone was observed a handful of times. Compared with germline, one end of the junction differs, possibly owing to a read error. The chain uses TRBV6-6 and TRBJ2-7; D is perhaps TRBD2 (5 bases). Germline V lookup: CDR1 MNHNY, CDR2 SVGAGI (reference sequence). The CDR3 loop spans 14 amino acids. DNA for the CDR3: TGTGCCACCTCGCCGAGGGCCCTCTCCGACGAGCAGTACTTC. This encodes CATSPRALSDEQYF.

CDR3 sequence: CASSLGSGWADTQYF. CDR3 coding DNA: TGTGCCAGCAGTTTAGGGTCAGGGTGGGCAGATACGCAGTATTTT. This chain joins TRBV27 and TRBJ2-3; the D gene is possibly TRBD1 (5 bases). CDR1 is MNHEY, CDR2 SMNVEV, per germline (reference sequence). Deletions cut 2 bases from V and 4 bases from J, with 13 bases between. This CDR3 is 15 amino acids long.

In its sample, this clone was seen once. V is TRBV9 and J is TRBJ2-1; tentatively, D is TRBD1 (5 bases). The germline V gene encodes CDR1 SGDLS and CDR2 YYNGEE. The ends were cut back, 3 bases at V and 4 bases at J, with 20 bases in the middle. The CDR3 runs 17 residues. The CDR3 region is CASSGNPGQGAYNEQFF. The CDR3 DNA sequence: TGTGCCAGCAGCGGAAACCCGGGCCAAGGGGCGTACAATGAGCAGTTCTTC.

CDR3 in amino acids: CASSPLGLNPAGGNTIYF. CDR3 sequence (DNA): TGCGCCAGCAGCCCTTTGGGCCTCAATCCGGCGGGGGGAAACACCATATATTTT. This chain connects TRBV4-1 to TRBJ1-3; no firm D call. V was clipped by 4 bases and J by 4 bases, with 23 bases between them. The CDR3 totals 18 residues. Germline V gene lookup returns CDR1 MGHRA and CDR2 YSYEKL.

The chain recombines TRBV11-2 with TRBJ2-5, with 7 bases identical to TRBD1. In germline, CDR1 is SGHAT, CDR2 FQNNGV. The CDR3 contains 14 residues. After removal of 5 bases from V and 4 bases from J, the junction contained 7 bases not matched to a gene. CDR3 DNA sequence: TGTGCCAGCAGCCCGACAGGGAACCGAGAGACCCAGTACTTC. This gives the protein CASSPTGNRETQYF.

The rearrangement joins TRBV27 to TRBJ2-2; D perhaps matches TRBD2 (5 bases). Germline lookup yields CDR1 MNHEY and CDR2 SMNVEV (reference sequence). Trimming removed 4 bases from V and 4 bases from J, with 10 bases in between. This CDR3 region has 14 residues. The CDR3 sequence: CASSSRRFTGELFF. CDR3 bases: TGTGCCAGCAGTTCCCGGAGGTTCACCGGGGAGCTGTTTTTT.

As to this clone: The same CDR3 arises from other DNA sequences in this sample as well. V gene TRBV5-6 combines with J gene TRBJ2-3, with TRBD2 matching 13 bases. Trimming removed 3 bases from V and 2 bases from J; junction bases left unmatched: 3. Germline values: CDR1 SGHDT, CDR2 YYEEEE. The CDR3 is 16 residues long. CDR3 in amino acids: CASSWGTSGDTDTQYF. Here the CDR3 DNA reads TGTGCCAGCAGCTGGGGGACTAGCGGGGACACAGATACGCAGTATTTT.

CDR3 sequence reads: CASSEGVNEAFF. Written as DNA, the CDR3 is TGTGCCAGCAGTGAAGGAGTGAATGAAGCTTTCTTT. The chain recombines TRBV2 with TRBJ1-1; D not certain. The CDR3 runs to 12 residues. Germline V gene sequence: CDR1 SNHLY, CDR2 FYNNEI. The ends were cut back, 1 base at V and 7 bases at J, with 7 bases in the middle. The full variable domain, completed using reference TRBV2 and TRBJ1-1, is EPEVTQTPSHQVTQMGQEVILRCVPISNHLYFYWYRQILGQKVEFLVSFYNNEISEKSEIFDDQFSVERPDGSNFTLKIRSTKLEDSAMYFCASSEGVNEAFFGQGTRLTVV.

The V gene is TRBV29-1, the J gene TRBJ2-5, with 8 bases matching TRBD1. This CDR3 spans 15 amino acids. V lost 2 bases to trimming and J lost 2 bases; unmatched junction nucleotides: 7. Germline CDR1 SQVTM, CDR2 ANQGSEA. The CDR3 loop is CSVELRTGPQETQYF. CDR3 coding DNA: TGCAGCGTTGAACTTAGGACAGGGCCGCAAGAGACCCAGTACTTC.

The rearrangement links TRBV19 to TRBJ2-7; 7 bases map to TRBD1. The CDR3 is 15 amino acids. J gave up 3 bases and V 1 base, and 6 bases lay outside the gene matches. CDR1 and CDR2 (germline): LNHDA, SQIVND (reference sequence). The CDR3, as DNA: TGTGCCAGTAGTATAGGACAGGGCTACCGCTACGAGCAGTACTTC. Amino acids: CASSIGQGYRYEQYF.

The chain carries TRBV27 and TRBJ2-7; D gene uncertain. Deletions cut 8 bases from V and 1 base from J, with 18 bases between. The germline V gene encodes CDR1 MNHEY and CDR2 SMNVEV (reference sequence). The CDR3 is made up of 15 amino acids. For the CDR3, the DNA is TGTGCCAGCGCCCTCCTTGGAGCCCGATCCTACGAGCAGTACTTC. It yields the protein CASALLGARSYEQYF.

This chain connects TRBV13 to TRBJ2-3, with a tentative D call TRBD1 (6 bases). The CDR3 extends over 15 amino acids. Trimming took 4 bases from V and 1 from J, leaving 12 bases between them. Germline V CDR1 and CDR2: PRHDT, FYEKMQ (reference sequence). The CDR3: CASSSRQEGTDTQYF. The CDR3, as DNA: TGTGCCAGCAGCTCGAGACAGGAGGGCACAGATACGCAGTATTTT.

V is TRBV5-1 and J is TRBJ2-5; D uncertain. The CDR3 consists of 12 residues. Trimming removed 6 bases from V and 3 bases from J, with 9 bases in between. Looked up from germline, CDR1 is SGHRS and CDR2 is YFSETQ. CDR3 nucleotide sequence: TGCGCCAGCACCTGTACCGAAGAGACCCAGTACTTC. This translates into CASTCTEETQYF.

V gene TRBV7-6 combines with J gene TRBJ2-3; TRBD1 is a possible D gene (5 bases). Between the trimmed V and J ends, which lost 3 bases and 2 bases, there was a span of 21 bases. The CDR3 is 18 amino acids. Germline V lookup: CDR1 SGHVS, CDR2 FNYEAQ. As DNA, the CDR3 is TGTGCCAGCAGCTTGGGTTTCAGCTTCCGCGGACACACAGATACGCAGTATTTT. Its translation: CASSLGFSFRGHTDTQYF.

The chain joins TRBV7-9 to TRBJ1-1, with D unclear. Germline V gene sequence: CDR1 SEHNR, CDR2 FQNEAQ (reference sequence). V was cut by 1 base and J by 6 bases, with 9 bases left in between. The CDR3 runs 13 residues. For the CDR3, the DNA is TGTGCCAGCAGCTTAGTTTTGGGCCCTGAAGCTTTCTTT. It is translated as CASSLVLGPEAFF.

This chain links TRBV11-2 with TRBJ2-7, with a possible D match to TRBD1 (5 bases). The CDR3 runs 18 residues. Germline CDR1 SGHAT, CDR2 FQNNGV. V was cut by 1 base and J by 0 bases, with 19 bases left in between. CDR3: CASSLGVNQGLSSYEQYF. The CDR3 nucleotides read TGTGCCAGCAGCTTAGGGGTGAATCAGGGTTTGAGCTCCTACGAGCAGTACTTC.

The chain recombines TRBV27 with TRBJ2-3; 14 nucleotides match TRBD2. V lost 5 bases, J lost 3 bases, and 7 bases stayed unmatched. The CDR3 is 17 residues long. Per germline, CDR1 MNHEY and CDR2 SMNVEV (reference sequence). CDR3 DNA: TGTGCCAGCAGTCCGCGACTAGCGGGAGGGCCTACAGATACGCAGTATTTT. This codes for CASSPRLAGGPTDTQYF.

On this clone: Other DNA sequences in the same sample also yield this CDR3. The rearrangement uses TRBV5-4 and TRBJ2-7, with a possible D match to TRBD2 (5 bases). There are 13 residues in the CDR3. Germline lookup yields CDR1 SGHNT and CDR2 YYREEE (reference sequence). The V and J ends lost 4 bases and 2 bases respectively, with 10 bases between them. CDR3 amino acids: CASSLGRTYEQYF. The DNA for the CDR3 is TGTGCCAGCAGCCTTGGGAGAACCTACGAGCAGTACTTC.

This sequence joins TRBV5-6 and TRBJ2-1; D may be TRBD2 (6 bases). Between the trimmed V and J ends, which lost 0 bases and 10 bases, there was a span of 8 bases. Germline lookup yields CDR1 SGHDT and CDR2 YYEEEE. The CDR3 contains 12 residues. CDR3 DNA sequence: TGTGCCAGCAGCTTGGGTGCGGGGGAGCAGTTCTTC. Encoded protein: CASSLGAGEQFF. Full variable domain (rest looked up from reference TRBV5-6 and TRBJ2-1): DAGVTQSPTHLIKTRGQQVTLRCSPKSGHDTVSWYQQALGQGPQFIFQYYEEEERQRGNFPDRFSGHQFPNYSSELNVNALLLGDSALYLCASSLGAGEQFFGPGTRLTVL.

On this clone: Other DNA sequences in the sample encode the same CDR3. This chain joins TRBV27 and TRBJ2-7; 7 bases match TRBD1. Trimming took 4 bases from V and 3 from J; bases not matched to a gene: 3. The CDR3 runs 13 residues. Germline V lookup: CDR1 MNHEY, CDR2 SMNVEV (reference sequence). The CDR3 DNA follows: TGTGCCAGCAGTTACAGGGGAGACTACGAGCAGTACTTC. Encoded protein: CASSYRGDYEQYF.

This chain links TRBV4-1 with TRBJ2-3, with D possibly being TRBD2 (5 bases). There are 15 residues in the CDR3. Trimming removed 2 bases from V and 6 bases from J, with 15 bases in between. Per the germline V gene, CDR1 is MGHRA and CDR2 is YSYEKL. The CDR3 DNA reads TGCGCCAGCAGCCAACTCCCAGGATTAGCGGATACGCAGTATTTT. Its protein is CASSQLPGLADTQYF.

The chain joins TRBV5-4 to TRBJ2-7; 7 bases line up with TRBD1. The CDR3 spans 14 residues. J gave up 4 bases and V 1 base, and 5 bases lay outside the gene matches. Germline CDR1 and CDR2: SGHNT and YYREEE (reference sequence). The CDR3 DNA reads as TGTGCCAGCAGCTTGAACAGGGGCTCTTACGAGCAGTACTTC. Its translation: CASSLNRGSYEQYF.

The chain combines TRBV5-6 with TRBJ1-1, with a possible D match to TRBD1 (5 bases). The CDR3 is 15 residues long. Germline V CDR1 and CDR2: SGHDT, YYEEEE. V shed 4 bases and J shed 1 base, with 14 bases lying between them. CDR3 nucleotides: TGTGCCAGCAGCCCGTATGCAGGGCAGAACACTGAAGCTTTCTTT. Translating it yields CASSPYAGQNTEAFF.

The genes are TRBV5-6 and TRBJ1-4; no reliable D call. This CDR3 spans 17 amino acids. Between the trimmed V and J ends, which lost 0 bases and 0 bases, there was a span of 12 bases. Germline V gene data show CDR1 as SGHDT and CDR2 as YYEEEE. The CDR3 loop is CASSLVPGWTTNEKLFF. The CDR3 DNA follows: TGTGCCAGCAGCTTGGTCCCAGGATGGACAACTAATGAAAAACTGTTTTTT.

This chain connects TRBV18 to TRBJ1-6; TRBD1 aligns across 10 bases. CDR1 KGHSH and CDR2 LQKENI come from the germline V gene. V trimming: 5 bases; J trimming: 6 bases; junction bases outside the gene matches: 4. The CDR3 has 15 amino acids. The DNA of the CDR3 is TGTGCCAGCTCATTGGACAGGGGGGTTAATTCACCCCTCCACTTT. Protein product: CASSLDRGVNSPLHF.

J is TRBJ1-1 and V is TRBV6-1; D call uncertain. Germline CDR1 and CDR2: MNHNS and SASEGT. Deletions cut 7 bases from V and 7 bases from J, with 13 bases between. This CDR3 spans 12 amino acids. DNA of the CDR3: TGTGCCAGCACCCTTGGACGGATTGAAGCTTTCTTT. This codes for CASTLGRIEAFF.